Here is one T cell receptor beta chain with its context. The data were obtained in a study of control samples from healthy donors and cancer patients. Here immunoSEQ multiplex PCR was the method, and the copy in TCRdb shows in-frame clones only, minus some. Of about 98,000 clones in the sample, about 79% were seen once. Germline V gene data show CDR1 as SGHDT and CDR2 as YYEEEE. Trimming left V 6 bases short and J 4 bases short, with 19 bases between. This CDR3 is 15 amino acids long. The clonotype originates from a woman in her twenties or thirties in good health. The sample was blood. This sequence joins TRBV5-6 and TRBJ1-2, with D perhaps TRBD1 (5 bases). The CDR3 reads CASILGQEPRYGYTF. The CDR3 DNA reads TGTGCCAGCATCCTGGGGCAGGAACCCCGCTATGGCTACACCTTC.